In its sample, the clone carrying this T cell receptor (beta chain) was seen many times. Its specificity is not known. Amplifying from RNA transcripts, the study obtained TCR beta CDR3 regions. The library came from an HTBI-primed first-round RT-PCR and a second-round multiplex PCR. MiXCR, run by TCRdb on the multiplex PCR reads, gives a single entry per CDR3 protein. Here the sample spans about 370,000 distinct CDR3 sequences, about 18% being singletons. Germline CDR1 is LNHDA and CDR2 is SQIVND (reference sequence). CDR3 length: 12 residues. V was cut by 2 bases and J by 5 bases, with 4 bases left in between. This entry comes from a study of Graves' ophthalmopathy and Graves' hyperthyroidism. Study-level points and caveats: Blood also held most thyroid clonotypes expanded above 0.001 frequency.

PBMCs originated in approximately 9.2 ml of fresh peripheral blood. This rearrangement joins TRBV19 to TRBJ1-5; no reliable D call. This TCR came from an adult woman with stable Graves' hyperthyroidism. Sequences were obtained from peripheral blood. Written as DNA, the CDR3 is TGTGCCAGTAGTATACAATATCAGCCCCAGCATTTT. Translated: CASSIQYQPQHF.